Listed below are T cell receptor beta chains from one sample, sequenced in a study of T cells in localized non-small cell lung cancer. The data were produced by immunoSEQ multiplex PCR, yet TCRdb's version contains in-frame clones alone and is incomplete. This table holds 90,000 to 100,000 clones, approximately 91% found once. The sequencing used PBMCs, collected before any cancer treatment. The receptors were gathered from a woman aged 35 to 70 with stage II squamous cell lung carcinoma. CDR3s include the opening cysteine and the closing phenylalanine or tryptophan. A D gene is named only where the DNA matches it firmly. A clone size is listed for some rows: how often the clone was seen (once, few, many), or a class if it is expanded.

len: 15; j_gene: TRBJ2-2; abundance: -; d_gene: TRBD2; v_gene: TRBV29-1; CDR3aa: CSVASGSMNTGELFF; CDR3nt: TGCAGCGTGGCGAGCGGGAGTATGAACACCGGGGAGCTGTTTTTT
len: 15; j_gene: TRBJ2-1; abundance: -; d_gene: -; v_gene: TRBV7-2; CDR3aa: CASRTDEGVRNEQFF; CDR3nt: TGTGCCAGCAGAACGGACGAAGGGGTTAGGAATGAGCAGTTCTTC
len: 14; j_gene: TRBJ1-5; abundance: once; d_gene: -; v_gene: TRBV6-5; CDR3aa: CASSLQEINQPQHF; CDR3nt: TGTGCCAGCAGTCTGCAGGAGATTAATCAGCCCCAGCATTTT
len: 13; j_gene: TRBJ1-2; abundance: -; d_gene: TRBD1; v_gene: TRBV5-8; CDR3aa: CASRMQGGGGYTF; CDR3nt: TGTGCCAGCAGAATGCAGGGGGGGGGTGGCTACACCTTC
len: 13; j_gene: TRBJ1-6; abundance: few; d_gene: -; v_gene: TRBV16; CDR3aa: CASSQQGNSPLHF; CDR3nt: TGTGCCAGCAGCCAACAGGGAAATTCACCCCTCCACTTT
len: 18; j_gene: TRBJ2-2; abundance: -; d_gene: -; v_gene: TRBV10-2; CDR3aa: CASSESTGQELNTGELFF; CDR3nt: TGCGCCAGCAGTGAGTCGACAGGACAAGAGCTAAACACCGGGGAGCTGTTTTTT
len: 16; j_gene: TRBJ1-5; abundance: -; d_gene: TRBD1; v_gene: TRBV28; CDR3aa: CASSLPLTGGGQPQHF; CDR3nt: TGTGCCAGCAGTTTACCCCTCACAGGGGGTGGTCAGCCCCAGCATTTT
len: 16; j_gene: TRBJ1-2; abundance: many; d_gene: -; v_gene: TRBV4-2; CDR3aa: CASSQDFSMGNYGYTF; CDR3nt: TGTGCCAGCAGCCAAGATTTCTCTATGGGCAATTATGGCTACACCTTC
len: 11; j_gene: TRBJ2-5; abundance: -; d_gene: -; v_gene: TRBV5-1; CDR3aa: CASSWGETQYF; CDR3nt: TGCGCCAGCAGCTGGGGGGAGACCCAGTACTTC
len: 16; j_gene: TRBJ2-3; abundance: -; d_gene: TRBD2; v_gene: TRBV11-2; CDR3aa: CASSFGGRRSTDTQYF; CDR3nt: TGTGCCAGCAGCTTCGGCGGGAGGCGCAGCACAGATACGCAGTATTTT
len: 16; j_gene: TRBJ1-2; abundance: -; d_gene: TRBD1; v_gene: TRBV7-9; CDR3aa: CASSLAGQERNYGYTF; CDR3nt: TGTGCCAGCAGCTTGGCTGGACAGGAACGAAACTATGGCTACACCTTC
len: 11; j_gene: TRBJ1-2; abundance: -; d_gene: -; v_gene: TRBV28; CDR3aa: CASSFQDGYTF; CDR3nt: TGTGCCAGCAGTTTCCAGGATGGCTACACCTTC
len: 14; j_gene: TRBJ1-1; abundance: once; d_gene: -; v_gene: TRBV25-1; CDR3aa: CASSEALPGREAFF; CDR3nt: TGTGCCAGCAGTGAAGCCCTCCCGGGACGTGAAGCTTTCTTT
len: 16; j_gene: TRBJ2-5; abundance: -; d_gene: -; v_gene: TRBV5-4; CDR3aa: CASSLVGGQSMRTQYF; CDR3nt: TGTGCCAGCAGCTTGGTGGGGGGCCAATCGATGCGGACCCAGTACTTC
len: 13; j_gene: TRBJ1-5; abundance: few; d_gene: -; v_gene: TRBV6-1; CDR3aa: CASRQIGNQPQHF; CDR3nt: TGTGCCAGCAGGCAGATCGGCAATCAGCCCCAGCATTTT
len: 15; j_gene: TRBJ1-1; abundance: -; d_gene: -; v_gene: TRBV7-9; CDR3aa: CASSPPGGLNTEAFF; CDR3nt: TGTGCCAGCAGCCCACCGGGCGGACTGAACACTGAAGCTTTCTTT
len: 14; j_gene: TRBJ2-2; abundance: -; d_gene: TRBD1; v_gene: TRBV12-5; CDR3aa: CASGGQGTTGELFF; CDR3nt: TGTGCTAGTGGAGGACAGGGTACCACCGGGGAGCTGTTTTTT
len: 15; j_gene: TRBJ2-3; abundance: -; d_gene: TRBD2; v_gene: TRBV5-4; CDR3aa: CASSRLAGRADTQYF; CDR3nt: TGTGCCAGCAGCCGTCTAGCGGGACGAGCAGATACGCAGTATTTT
len: 15; j_gene: TRBJ1-4; abundance: -; d_gene: -; v_gene: TRBV19; CDR3aa: CASSIATGTNEKLFF; CDR3nt: TGTGCCAGTAGTATAGCAACAGGGACGAATGAAAAACTGTTTTTT
len: 14; j_gene: TRBJ2-7; abundance: -; d_gene: TRBD1; v_gene: TRBV5-1; CDR3aa: CASSQADRGYEQYF; CDR3nt: TGCGCCAGCAGCCAGGCGGACAGGGGCTACGAGCAGTACTTC
len: 15; j_gene: TRBJ2-2; abundance: once; d_gene: -; v_gene: TRBV19; CDR3aa: CASSLVGVNTGELFF; CDR3nt: TGTGCCAGTAGTCTCGTTGGGGTCAACACCGGGGAGCTGTTTTTT
len: 13; j_gene: TRBJ1-6; abundance: -; d_gene: TRBD1; v_gene: TRBV30; CDR3aa: CACTGQYNSPLHF; CDR3nt: TGTGCCTGTACGGGACAGTATAATTCACCCCTCCACTTT
len: 15; j_gene: TRBJ2-7; abundance: -; d_gene: -; v_gene: TRBV6-6; CDR3aa: CASSYSTQGIYEQYF; CDR3nt: TGTGCCAGCAGTTACTCGACACAGGGTATTTACGAGCAGTACTTC
len: 15; j_gene: TRBJ2-3; abundance: -; d_gene: -; v_gene: TRBV6-5; CDR3aa: CASSYSPRGPDTQYF; CDR3nt: TGTGCCAGCAGTTACTCGCCTCGGGGCCCAGATACGCAGTATTTT
len: 15; j_gene: TRBJ2-7; abundance: -; d_gene: -; v_gene: TRBV5-1; CDR3aa: CASSLVGGATYEQYF; CDR3nt: TGCGCCAGCAGCTTGGTTGGGGGGGCAACCTACGAGCAGTACTTC
len: 18; j_gene: TRBJ2-3; abundance: -; d_gene: -; v_gene: TRBV10-2; CDR3aa: CASSESAISLHSTDTQYF; CDR3nt: TGCGCCAGCAGTGAGTCGGCTATTAGCCTCCATAGCACAGATACGCAGTATTTT
len: 14; j_gene: TRBJ1-5; abundance: once; d_gene: -; v_gene: TRBV19; CDR3aa: CASSARDSNQPQHF; CDR3nt: TGTGCCAGTAGTGCGCGGGATAGCAATCAGCCCCAGCATTTT
len: 14; j_gene: TRBJ1-3; abundance: -; d_gene: -; v_gene: TRBV19; CDR3aa: CASGSQAIGNTIYF; CDR3nt: TGTGCCAGTGGGTCCCAGGCCATTGGAAACACCATATATTTT